The clone carrying this TCR beta chain was seen at least ten times. This CDR3 is built from 16 residues. The V end was cut by 6 bases, the J end by 2 bases, with 19 bases between. Per the germline V gene, CDR1 is MDHEN and CDR2 is SYDVKM. Assembly of TCR beta libraries relied on iRepertoire HTBI primers together with Arm-PCR of CDR3 regions. One entry per CDR3 protein, called by TCRdb with MiXCR from the multiplex PCR reads. The sample has 400,000 to 500,000 distinct CDR3 sequences, less than 25% seen once; the top ten hold around 14%. This entry is derived from a study of regulatory T cells in long-lasting Graves disease. The time point here: persistent/refractory GD, antithyroid drugs over 5 years with positive TRAb. The TCR library was prepared using RNA isolated from PBMCs.

The sequence was obtained from a female donor with Graves disease. This chain links TRBV28 with TRBJ2-5, with a weak D call TRBD1 (5 bases). The sequences come from peripheral blood mononuclear cells (PBMCs), collected when the disease was refractory, from a patient treated with antithyroid drugs. CDR3 DNA sequence: TGTGCCAGCAGAAGGAGTAGGGGTACCCTTCAAGAGACCCAGTACTTC. Encoded protein: CASRRSRGTLQETQYF. The full variable domain, in which reference TRBV28 and TRBJ2-5 provide the parts outside the CDR3, is DVKVTQSSRYLVKRTGEKVFLECVQDMDHENMFWYRQDPGLGLRLIYFSYDVKMKEKGDIPEGYSVSREKKERFSLILESASTNQTSMYLCASRRSRGTLQETQYFGPGTRLLVL.